These 4 T cell receptor beta chains were sequenced from one sample in a study of T cells after yellow fever vaccination. TCRdb reanalysed the 5' RACE reads using MiXCR and keeps one entry per CDR3 protein. The sample consists of approximately 150,000 distinct CDR3 sequences, about a tenth of them appearing once. Specimen: CD8+ T cells sorted from PBMCs, collected 45 days after the yellow fever booster vaccination. The receptors shown here come from a man between 18 and 29 years old who received the YFV17D yellow fever vaccine.

This clonotype was recorded at least ten times. The chain uses TRBV6-1 and TRBJ1-2, with D uncertain. This CDR3 is built from 16 residues. V shed 2 bases and J shed 2 bases, with 15 bases lying between them. Germline V gene lookup returns CDR1 MNHNS and CDR2 SASEGT. The CDR3, as DNA: TGTGCCAGCAGTGAATACGCACCGACGGCGAACTATGGCTACACCTTC. Its protein product is CASSEYAPTANYGYTF.

This clonotype was seen many times. V gene TRBV27 combines with J gene TRBJ2-1; D call uncertain. Germline V lookup: CDR1 MNHEY, CDR2 SMNVEV (reference sequence). V lost 3 bases and J 5 bases, leaving 11 bases between the germline ends. CDR3 length: 14 residues. The CDR3 region is CASSLVQRNNEQFF. The DNA for the CDR3 is TGTGCCAGCAGTTTGGTACAGCGAAACAATGAGCAGTTCTTC.

The V gene is TRBV27, the J gene TRBJ1-1, with D hard to call. The length of the CDR3 is 13 residues. V lost 8 bases and J lost 3, with 13 bases in between. Germline V gene sequence: CDR1 MNHEY, CDR2 SMNVEV (reference sequence). CDR3 bases: TGTGCCAGCGGGTGGGGTTCCTACACTGAAGCTTTCTTT. It yields the protein CASGWGSYTEAFF.

There are a few counts of this clonotype. The gene calls are TRBV12-3 or TRBV12-4 and TRBJ2-1, with 7 nucleotides matching TRBD2. This CDR3 contains 13 residues. Losses at the gene ends were 0 bases for V and 15 bases for J; bases not matched to a gene: 8. The CDR3 DNA reads as TGTGCCAGCAGTTTAGCGGGGGGGAGCCCACGGTTCTTC. The encoded protein is CASSLAGGSPRFF.